The text below deals with one TCR beta chain. Its antigen is not known. The CDR3 contains 12 residues. Germline V gene data show CDR1 as SGDLS and CDR2 as YYNGEE. Trimming at V came to 0 bases and at J to 8 bases, leaving 1 base not matched to a gene. Researchers ran the PCR with 60 Vbeta and 13 Jbeta primers. Libraries were prepared by immunoSEQ multiplex PCR; TCRdb keeps only in-frame clonotypes and omits some of them. The sample lists hundreds of thousands of clones, around 66% occurring once. This sample is drawn from a study of cytomegalovirus exposure and HLA in healthy donors. Regarding the study as a whole: A missense variant in DCLRE1C was later tied to TCR beta V- and J-gene trimming.

Each donor's status was that of a healthy bone marrow donor. The chain joins TRBV9 to TRBJ1-2; TRBD1 agrees at 7 bases. The clonotype was recovered from a female donor in good health and CMV-seronegative. Sequenced sample: PBMCs. The CDR3 DNA reads TGTGCCAGCAGCGTAGGGACAGGAGGCTACACCTTC. This encodes CASSVGTGGYTF.